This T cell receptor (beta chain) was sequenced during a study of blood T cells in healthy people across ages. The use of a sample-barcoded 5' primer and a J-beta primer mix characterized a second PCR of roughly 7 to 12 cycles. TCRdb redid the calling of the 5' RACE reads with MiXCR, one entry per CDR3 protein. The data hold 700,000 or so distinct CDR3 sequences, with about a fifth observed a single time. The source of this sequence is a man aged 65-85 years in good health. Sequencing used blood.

The CDR3, as DNA: TGCAGCGACCGGACAATTGGCTATGGCTACACCTTC. Its protein is CSDRTIGYGYTF. The chain employs TRBV29-1 and TRBJ1-2, with D perhaps matching TRBD1 (5 bases). With 7 bases removed from V and 4 bases from J, the gap between germline ends came to 13 bases. The CDR3 length is 12 residues. The germline gives CDR1 SQVTM, CDR2 ANQGSEA.